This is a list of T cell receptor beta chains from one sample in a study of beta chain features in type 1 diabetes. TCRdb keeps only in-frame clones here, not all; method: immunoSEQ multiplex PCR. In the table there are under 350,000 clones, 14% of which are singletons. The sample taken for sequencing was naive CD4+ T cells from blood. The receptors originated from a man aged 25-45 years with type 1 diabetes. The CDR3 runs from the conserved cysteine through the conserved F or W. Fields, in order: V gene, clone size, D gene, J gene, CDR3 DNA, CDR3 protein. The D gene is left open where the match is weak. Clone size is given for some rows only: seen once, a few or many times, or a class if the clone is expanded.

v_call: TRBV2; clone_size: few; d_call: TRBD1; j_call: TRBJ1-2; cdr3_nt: TGTGCCAGCACAACGACAGGGGGCTCGGGTGGCTACACCTTC; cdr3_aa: CASTTTGGSGGYTF
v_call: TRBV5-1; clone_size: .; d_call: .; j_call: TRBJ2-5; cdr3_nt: TGCGCCAGCAGCCAAGGGACTTTCCAAGAGACCCAGTACTTC; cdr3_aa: CASSQGTFQETQYF
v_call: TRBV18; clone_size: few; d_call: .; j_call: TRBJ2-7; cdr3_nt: TGTGCCAGCTCACCTCCCGGGACAGTGACTAGCGAGCAGTACTTC; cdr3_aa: CASSPPGTVTSEQYF
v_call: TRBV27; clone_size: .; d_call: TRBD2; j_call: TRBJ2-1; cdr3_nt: TGTGCCAGCAGTTCCGCTCCGGGACTAGCGGACAATGAGCAGTTCTTC; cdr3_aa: CASSSAPGLADNEQFF
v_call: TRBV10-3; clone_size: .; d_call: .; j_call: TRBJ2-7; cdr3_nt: TGTGCCATCAGTGAGTCAGCTAGCTCCTACGAGCAGTACTTC; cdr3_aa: CAISESASSYEQYF
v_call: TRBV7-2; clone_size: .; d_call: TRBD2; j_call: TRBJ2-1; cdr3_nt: TGTGCCAGCAGCTTAGCTAGCGGGAGTGGCAATGAGCAGTTCTTC; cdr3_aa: CASSLASGSGNEQFF
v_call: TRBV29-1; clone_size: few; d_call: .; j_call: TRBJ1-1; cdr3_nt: TGCAGCGTTGTACGCCAGGAGAACACTGAAGCTTTCTTT; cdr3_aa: CSVVRQENTEAFF
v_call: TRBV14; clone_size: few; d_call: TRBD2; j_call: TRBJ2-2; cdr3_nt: TGTGCCAGCAGCCAAAAACCAGGCGGGAGTACCCCCGGGGAGCTGTTTTTT; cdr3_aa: CASSQKPGGSTPGELFF
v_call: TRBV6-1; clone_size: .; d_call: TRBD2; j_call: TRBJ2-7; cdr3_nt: TGTGCCAGCAGTTCCCCCCGGACTAGCCAGCACGAGCAGTACTTC; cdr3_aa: CASSSPRTSQHEQYF
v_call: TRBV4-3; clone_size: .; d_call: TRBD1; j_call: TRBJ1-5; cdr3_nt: TGCGCCAGCAGCCAGGGGACAGGGTCTACTCAGCCCCAGCATTTT; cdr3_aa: CASSQGTGSTQPQHF
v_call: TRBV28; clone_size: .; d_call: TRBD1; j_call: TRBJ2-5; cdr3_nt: TGTGCCAGCAGTTCCTACAGGGGGGAGACCCAGTACTTC; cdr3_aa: CASSSYRGETQYF
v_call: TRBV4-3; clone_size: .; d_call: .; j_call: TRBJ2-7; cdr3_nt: TGCGCCAGCAGCCATGATACAGCCTACGAGCAGTACTTC; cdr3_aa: CASSHDTAYEQYF
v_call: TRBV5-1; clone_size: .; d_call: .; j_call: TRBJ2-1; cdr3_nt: TGCGCCAGCAGAAGAGGAGGAACCCAGGACGAGCAGTTCTTC; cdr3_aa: CASRRGGTQDEQFF
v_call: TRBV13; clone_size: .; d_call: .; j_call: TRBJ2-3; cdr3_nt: TGTGCCAGCAGCTTCGCGGGAAGCAGCACAGATACGCAGTATTTT; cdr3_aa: CASSFAGSSTDTQYF
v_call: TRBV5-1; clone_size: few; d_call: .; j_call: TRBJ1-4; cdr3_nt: TGCGCCAGCAGCTTGGGGGACACAACTAATGAAAAACTGTTTTTT; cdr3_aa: CASSLGDTTNEKLFF
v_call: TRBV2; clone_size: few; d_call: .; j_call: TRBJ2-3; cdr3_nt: TGTGCCAGCAGACTGAGCACAGATACGCAGTATTTT; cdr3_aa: CASRLSTDTQYF
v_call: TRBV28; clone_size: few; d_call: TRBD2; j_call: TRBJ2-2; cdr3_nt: TGTGCCAGCAGTTTATGGACTAGCGGGAGTGCCGGGGAGCTGTTTTTT; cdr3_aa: CASSLWTSGSAGELFF
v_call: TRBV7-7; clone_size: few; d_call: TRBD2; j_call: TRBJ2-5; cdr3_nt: TGTGCCAGCAGCTTAGGACTAGCGGGCGTGCAAGAGACCCAGTACTTC; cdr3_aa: CASSLGLAGVQETQYF
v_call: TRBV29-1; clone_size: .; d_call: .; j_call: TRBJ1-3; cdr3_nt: TGCAGCGTTTTAACGGCAGGCCAGGTTTCTGGAAACACCATATATTTT; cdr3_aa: CSVLTAGQVSGNTIYF
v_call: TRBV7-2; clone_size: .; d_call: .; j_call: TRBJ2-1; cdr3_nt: TGTGCCAGCAGTACAGGGTCCTACAATGAGCAGTTCTTC; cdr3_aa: CASSTGSYNEQFF
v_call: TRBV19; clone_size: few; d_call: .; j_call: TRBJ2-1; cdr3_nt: TGTGCCAGTACCGAGAGCTCCTACAATGAGCAGTTCTTC; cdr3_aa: CASTESSYNEQFF
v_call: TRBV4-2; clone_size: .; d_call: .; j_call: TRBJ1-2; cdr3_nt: TGTGCCAGCAGCCAAGAGGCGGCAGGGCGGTATGGCTACACCTTC; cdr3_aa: CASSQEAAGRYGYTF
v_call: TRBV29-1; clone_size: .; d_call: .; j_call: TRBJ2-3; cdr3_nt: TGCAGCGTTGATGGGGTTAGGAGGGATTCGGGAACAGATACGCAGTATTTT; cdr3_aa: CSVDGVRRDSGTDTQYF
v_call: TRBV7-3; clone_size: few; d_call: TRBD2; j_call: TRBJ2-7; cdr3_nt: TGTGCCAGCAGCTTCGCGGGAGCCAACTACGAGCAGTACTTC; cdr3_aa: CASSFAGANYEQYF
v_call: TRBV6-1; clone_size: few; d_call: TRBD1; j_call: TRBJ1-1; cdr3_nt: TGTGCCAGCAGTCGGACAGGGAGCACTGAAGCTTTCTTT; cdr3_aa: CASSRTGSTEAFF
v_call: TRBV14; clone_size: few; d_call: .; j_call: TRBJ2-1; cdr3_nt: TGTGCCAGCAGCCAAGTCCCGGGGTACAATGAGCAGTTCTTC; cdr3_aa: CASSQVPGYNEQFF
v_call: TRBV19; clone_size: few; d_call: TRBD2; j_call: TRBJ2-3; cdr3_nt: TGTGCCAGCCGCTATGGCGGGAGCCCCACAGATACGCAGTATTTT; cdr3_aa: CASRYGGSPTDTQYF
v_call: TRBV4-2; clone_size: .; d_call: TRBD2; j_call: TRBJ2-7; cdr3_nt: TGTGCCAGCAGCCCTAGCGGGAGGGAGTACGAGCAGTACTTC; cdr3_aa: CASSPSGREYEQYF
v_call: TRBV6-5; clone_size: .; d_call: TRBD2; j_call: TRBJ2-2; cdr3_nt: TGTGCCGGGAGGGAAGAGTGGACCGGGGAGCTGTTTTTT; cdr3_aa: CAGREEWTGELFF
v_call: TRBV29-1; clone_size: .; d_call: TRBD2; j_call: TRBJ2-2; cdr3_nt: TGCAGCGTCCGAGCGGGAGGGCCGGTCGGGGAGCTGTTTTTT; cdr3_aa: CSVRAGGPVGELFF
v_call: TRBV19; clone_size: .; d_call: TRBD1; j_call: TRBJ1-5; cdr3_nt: TGTGCCAGTAGTATGTCGGACAGGGATCAGCCCCAGCATTTT; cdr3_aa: CASSMSDRDQPQHF
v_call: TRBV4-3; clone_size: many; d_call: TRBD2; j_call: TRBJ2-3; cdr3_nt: TGCGCCAGCAGCGGGAGGGGAACTAGCGAAGATACGCAGTATTTT; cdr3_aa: CASSGRGTSEDTQYF
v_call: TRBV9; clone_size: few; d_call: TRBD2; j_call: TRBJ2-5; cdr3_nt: TGTGCCAGCAGCGTGGGCCTAGCGGGACCGTACCAAGAGACCCAGTACTTC; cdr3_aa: CASSVGLAGPYQETQYF
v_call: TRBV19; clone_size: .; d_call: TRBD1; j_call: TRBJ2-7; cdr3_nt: TGTGCCAGTACCGTGGGACAGAACTCCTACGAGCAGTACTTC; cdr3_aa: CASTVGQNSYEQYF
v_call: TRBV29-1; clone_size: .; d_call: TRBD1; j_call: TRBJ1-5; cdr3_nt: TGCAGCGTCGCACAGGGGTTTGATCAGCCCCAGCATTTT; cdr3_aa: CSVAQGFDQPQHF
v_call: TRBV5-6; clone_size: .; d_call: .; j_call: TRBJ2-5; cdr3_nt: TGTGCCAGCAGCTTGGTAGGAGGCTTGCAGTACTTC; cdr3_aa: CASSLVGGLQYF
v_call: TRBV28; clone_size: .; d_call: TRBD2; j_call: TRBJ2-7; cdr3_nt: TGTGCCGCCCCGGCTAGCGGGGGATCGGGGGGTTACGAGCAGTACTTC; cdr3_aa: CAAPASGGSGGYEQYF
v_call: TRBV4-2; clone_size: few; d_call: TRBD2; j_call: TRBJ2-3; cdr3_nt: TGTGCCAGCAGCTCCCGGACTAGCGGGAGATTCACAGATACGCAGTATTTT; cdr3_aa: CASSSRTSGRFTDTQYF
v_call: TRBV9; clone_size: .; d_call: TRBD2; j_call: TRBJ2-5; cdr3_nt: TGTGCCAGCACCTTCGGGACTAGCGGGGTAGAGACCCAGTACTTC; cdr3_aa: CASTFGTSGVETQYF